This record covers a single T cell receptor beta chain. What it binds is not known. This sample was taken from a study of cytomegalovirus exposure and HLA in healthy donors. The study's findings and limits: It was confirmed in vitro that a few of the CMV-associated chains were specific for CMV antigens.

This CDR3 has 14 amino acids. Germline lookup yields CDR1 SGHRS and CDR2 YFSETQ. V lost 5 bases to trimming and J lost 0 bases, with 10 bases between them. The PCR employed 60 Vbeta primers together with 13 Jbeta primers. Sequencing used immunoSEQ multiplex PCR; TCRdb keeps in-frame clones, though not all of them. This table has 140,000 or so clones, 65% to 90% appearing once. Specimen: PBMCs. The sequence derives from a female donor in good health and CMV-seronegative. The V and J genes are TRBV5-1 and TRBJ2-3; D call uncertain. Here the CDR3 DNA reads TGCGCCAGCAGAGTTATAACTAGCACAGATACGCAGTATTTT. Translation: CASRVITSTDTQYF.